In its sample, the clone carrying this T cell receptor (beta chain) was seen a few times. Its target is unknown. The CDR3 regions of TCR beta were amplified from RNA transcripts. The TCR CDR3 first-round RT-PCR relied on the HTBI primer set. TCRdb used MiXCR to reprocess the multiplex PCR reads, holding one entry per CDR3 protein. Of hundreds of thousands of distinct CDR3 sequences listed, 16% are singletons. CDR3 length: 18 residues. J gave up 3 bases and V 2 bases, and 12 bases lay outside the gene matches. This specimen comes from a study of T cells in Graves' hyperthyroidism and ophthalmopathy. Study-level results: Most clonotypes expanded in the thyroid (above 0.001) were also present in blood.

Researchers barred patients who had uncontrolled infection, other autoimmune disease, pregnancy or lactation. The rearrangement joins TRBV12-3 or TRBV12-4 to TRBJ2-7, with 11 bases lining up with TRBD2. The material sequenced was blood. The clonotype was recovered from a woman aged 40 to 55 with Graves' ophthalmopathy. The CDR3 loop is CASSLTSPGLAGGYEQYF. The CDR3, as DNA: TGTGCCAGCAGTTTAACGTCCCCGGGTCTAGCGGGAGGCTACGAGCAGTACTTC.